These 7 T cell receptor beta chains were sequenced from one sample in a study of blood T cell repertoires in COVID-19. The method was immunoSEQ multiplex PCR; TCRdb's version includes in-frame clones alone and lacks a portion of them. The profile shows about 160,000 clones, 92% of them singletons. Specimen: peripheral blood. Receptors originate from a man aged 30 to 45 with COVID-19, enrolled during active disease.

This sequence joins TRBV11-2 and TRBJ2-5; D is perhaps TRBD2 (6 bases). Germline V CDR1 and CDR2: SGHAT, FQNNGV. Deletions cut 3 bases from V and 5 bases from J, with 19 bases between. This CDR3 is built from 16 residues. The CDR3 protein is CASSFRAAGGGETQYF. The CDR3 nucleotides read TGTGCCAGCAGCTTTCGGGCAGCTGGTGGGGGGGAGACCCAGTACTTC.

The chain employs TRBV5-1 and TRBJ1-1; D might be TRBD1 (6 bases). CDR1 is SGHRS, CDR2 YFSETQ, per germline. The length of the CDR3 is 15 residues. The V gene lost 4 bases and the J gene lost 0 bases, with 13 bases spanning the gap. CDR3 nucleotides: TGCGCCAGCAGCCCTAGACAGGAGATGAACACTGAAGCTTTCTTT. Protein sequence: CASSPRQEMNTEAFF.

This chain uses TRBV14 with TRBJ1-1; the D is unclear. The CDR3 runs 14 residues. Germline V lookup: CDR1 SGHDN, CDR2 FVKESK. Trimming removed 5 bases from V and 4 bases from J, with 14 bases in between. CDR3 sequence (DNA): TGTGCCAGCAGCGTTCACCCGGGTGGCACTGAAGCTTTCTTT. Its protein product is CASSVHPGGTEAFF.

The chain employs TRBV19 and TRBJ2-2, with TRBD2 matching 8 bases. The germline V gene has CDR1 LNHDA and CDR2 SQIVND (reference sequence). The CDR3 extends over 17 amino acids. V trimming: 6 bases; J trimming: 2 bases; junction bases outside the gene matches: 11. The CDR3 DNA follows: TGTGCCAGTAGAATTCGGGGGGGCACCGTAAACACCGGGGAGCTGTTTTTT. It codes for CASRIRGGTVNTGELFF.

This sequence joins TRBV6-2 or TRBV6-3 and TRBJ2-7, with 14 bases identical to TRBD2. Per the germline V gene, CDR1 is MNHEY and CDR2 is SVGEGT. There are 20 residues in the CDR3. V was pared by 3 bases and J by 4 bases, with 17 bases of the junction left unmatched. The CDR3 DNA is TGTGCCAGCAGTTATACTCGGGCCGCGACTAGCGGGAGGGTGGAGTACGAGCAGTACTTC. This encodes CASSYTRAATSGRVEYEQYF.

The chain couples TRBV6-2 or TRBV6-3 to TRBJ2-1, with 8 bases fitting TRBD1. V shed 2 bases, J shed 7 bases, and the junction held 10 bases outside the gene matches. In germline, CDR1 is MNHEY, CDR2 SVGEGT. This CDR3 is 16 amino acids long. For the CDR3, the DNA is TGTGCCAGCAGTTACGTCAGGGGGCGATACAAAAATGAGCAGTTCTTC. It translates to CASSYVRGRYKNEQFF.

The CDR3 bases are TGTGCCAGCAGTTTCATGAGGGAGACCCAGTACTTC. This translates into CASSFMRETQYF. The chain has TRBV2 and TRBJ2-5; no reliable D call. From germline, CDR1 is SNHLY and CDR2 FYNNEI. This CDR3 is 12 amino acids long. With 5 bases removed from V and 5 bases from J, the gap between germline ends came to 9 bases. Complete variable domain (other parts from reference TRBV2 and TRBJ2-5): EPEVTQTPSHQVTQMGQEVILRCVPISNHLYFYWYRQILGQKVEFLVSFYNNEISEKSEIFDDQFSVERPDGSNFTLKIRSTKLEDSAMYFCASSFMRETQYFGPGTRLLVL.